The sequence of this TCR beta chain was determined in a study of cytomegalovirus exposure and HLA in healthy donors. Vbeta (60) and Jbeta (13) primers were used in the PCR. The repertoire was sequenced with immunoSEQ multiplex PCR; TCRdb's copy has only in-frame clones and lacks some. Seen in this sample are tens of thousands of clones; the ten most common clones hold more than 0.45%. The ends were cut back, 6 bases at V and 2 bases at J, with 12 bases in the middle. This CDR3 comprises 14 residues. The germline gives CDR1 SGHAT, CDR2 FQNNGV. This TCR was recovered from a man in his forties or fifties in good health and CMV-seronegative. This chain links TRBV11-2 with TRBJ2-3, with D unresolved. Specimen: PBMCs. CDR3 sequence (DNA): TGTGCCAGCAGGTCACATTTGAACACAGATACGCAGTATTTT. It encodes CASRSHLNTDTQYF.